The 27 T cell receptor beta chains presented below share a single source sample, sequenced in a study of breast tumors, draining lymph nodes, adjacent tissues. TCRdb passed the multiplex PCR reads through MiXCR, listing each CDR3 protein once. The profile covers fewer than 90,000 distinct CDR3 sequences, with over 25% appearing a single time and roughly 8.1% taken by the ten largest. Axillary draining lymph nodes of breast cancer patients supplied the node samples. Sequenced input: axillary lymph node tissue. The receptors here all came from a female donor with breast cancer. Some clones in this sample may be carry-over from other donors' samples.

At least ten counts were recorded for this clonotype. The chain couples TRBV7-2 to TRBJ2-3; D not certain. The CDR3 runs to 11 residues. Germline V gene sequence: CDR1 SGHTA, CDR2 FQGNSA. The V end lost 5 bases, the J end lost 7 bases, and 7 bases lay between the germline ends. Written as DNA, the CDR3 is TGTGCCAGCAGCGTTACTCATACGCAGTATTTT. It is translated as CASSVTHTQYF.

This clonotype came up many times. Here the CDR3 DNA reads TGTGCCTGGACCCGGGGGGAGACCCAGTACTTC. Its translation: CAWTRGETQYF. The chain combines TRBV30 with TRBJ2-5; D perhaps matches TRBD2 (6 bases). V was clipped by 4 bases and J by 5 bases, with 8 bases between them. From germline, CDR1 is GTSNPN and CDR2 SVGIG (reference sequence). The CDR3 has 11 residues.

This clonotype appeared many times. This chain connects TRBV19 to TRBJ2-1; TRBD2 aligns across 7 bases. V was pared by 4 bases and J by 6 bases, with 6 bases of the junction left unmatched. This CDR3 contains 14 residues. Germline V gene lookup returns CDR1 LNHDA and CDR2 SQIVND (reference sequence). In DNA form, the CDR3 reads TGTGCCAGTAGTAGCGGGAGAATAGGCAATGAGCAGTTCTTC. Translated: CASSSGRIGNEQFF.

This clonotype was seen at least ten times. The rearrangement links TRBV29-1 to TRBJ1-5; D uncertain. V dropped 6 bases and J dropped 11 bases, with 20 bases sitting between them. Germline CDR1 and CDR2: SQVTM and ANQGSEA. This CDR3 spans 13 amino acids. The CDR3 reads CSVGSDIESTQHF. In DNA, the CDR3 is TGCAGCGTGGGGAGTGACATCGAATCAACCCAGCATTTT.

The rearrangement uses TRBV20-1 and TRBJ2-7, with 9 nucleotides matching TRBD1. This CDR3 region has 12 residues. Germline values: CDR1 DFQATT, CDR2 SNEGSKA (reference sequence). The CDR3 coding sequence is TGCAGCATGGACAGGGGTGGCGACGAGCAGTACTTC. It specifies CSMDRGGDEQYF.

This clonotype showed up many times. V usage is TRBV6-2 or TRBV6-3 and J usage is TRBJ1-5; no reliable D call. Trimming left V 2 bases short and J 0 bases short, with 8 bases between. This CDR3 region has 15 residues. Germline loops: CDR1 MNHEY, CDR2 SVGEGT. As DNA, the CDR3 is TGTGCCAGCAGTTACGGAGAGCATAGCAATCAGCCCCAGCATTTT. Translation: CASSYGEHSNQPQHF.

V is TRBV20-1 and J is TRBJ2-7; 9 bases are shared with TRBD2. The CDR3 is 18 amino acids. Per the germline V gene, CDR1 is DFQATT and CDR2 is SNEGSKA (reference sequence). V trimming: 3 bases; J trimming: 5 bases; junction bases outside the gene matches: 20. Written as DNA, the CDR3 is TGCAGTGCTAGTCCCCCCATGGCGGGAGGGATTGGCCGAAACGAGCAGTACTTC. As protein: CSASPPMAGGIGRNEQYF.

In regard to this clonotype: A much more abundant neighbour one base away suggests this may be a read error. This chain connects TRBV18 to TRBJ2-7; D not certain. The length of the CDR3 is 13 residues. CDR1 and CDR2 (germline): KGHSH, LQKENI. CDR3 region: CAGSPTSAYEQYF. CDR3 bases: TGTGCCGGCTCACCCACCTCGGCCTACGAGCAGTACTTC.

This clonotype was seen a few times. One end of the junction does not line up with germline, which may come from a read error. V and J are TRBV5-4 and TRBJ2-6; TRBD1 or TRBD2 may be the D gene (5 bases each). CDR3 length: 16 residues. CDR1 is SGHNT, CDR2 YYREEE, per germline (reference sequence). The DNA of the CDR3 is TGTGTCAGCAGCAGGGACGTCCCCTCTGGGGCCAACGTCCTGACTTTC. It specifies CVSSRDVPSGANVLTF.

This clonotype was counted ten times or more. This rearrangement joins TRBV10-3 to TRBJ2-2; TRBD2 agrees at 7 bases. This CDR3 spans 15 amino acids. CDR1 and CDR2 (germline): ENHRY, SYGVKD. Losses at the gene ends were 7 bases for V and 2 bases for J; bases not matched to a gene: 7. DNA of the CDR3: TGTGCCATCAAGGGCGGGAGTGTCAACACCGGGGAGCTGTTTTTT. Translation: CAIKGGSVNTGELFF.

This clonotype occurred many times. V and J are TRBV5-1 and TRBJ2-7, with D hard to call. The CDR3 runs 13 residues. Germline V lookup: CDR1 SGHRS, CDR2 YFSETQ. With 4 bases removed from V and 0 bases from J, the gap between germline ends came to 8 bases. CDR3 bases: TGCGCCAGCAGCCCCGTGGCCTCCTACGAGCAGTACTTC. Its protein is CASSPVASYEQYF.

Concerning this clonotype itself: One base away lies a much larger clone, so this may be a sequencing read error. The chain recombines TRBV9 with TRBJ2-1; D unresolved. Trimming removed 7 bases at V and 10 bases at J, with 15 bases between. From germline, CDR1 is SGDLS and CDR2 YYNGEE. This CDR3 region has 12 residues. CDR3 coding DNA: TGTGCCAGCGGAAACCCGGGTACGGAGCAGTTCTTC. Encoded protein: CASGNPGTEQFF.

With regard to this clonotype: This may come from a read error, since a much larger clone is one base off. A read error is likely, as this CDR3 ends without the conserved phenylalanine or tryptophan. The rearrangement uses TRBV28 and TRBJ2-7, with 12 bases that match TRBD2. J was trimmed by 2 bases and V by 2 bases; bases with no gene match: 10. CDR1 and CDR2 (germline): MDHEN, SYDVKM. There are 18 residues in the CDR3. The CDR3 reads CASSLERLAGVDPYEQYL. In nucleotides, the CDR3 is TGTGCCAGCAGTTTAGAGCGACTAGCGGGAGTGGATCCCTACGAGCAGTACCTC.

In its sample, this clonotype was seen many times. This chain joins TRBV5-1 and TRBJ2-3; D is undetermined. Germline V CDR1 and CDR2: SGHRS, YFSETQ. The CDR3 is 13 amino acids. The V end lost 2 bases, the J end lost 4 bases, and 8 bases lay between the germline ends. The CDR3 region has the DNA TGCGCCAGCAGCTTTTTGGAAGCAGATACGCAGTATTTT. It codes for CASSFLEADTQYF.

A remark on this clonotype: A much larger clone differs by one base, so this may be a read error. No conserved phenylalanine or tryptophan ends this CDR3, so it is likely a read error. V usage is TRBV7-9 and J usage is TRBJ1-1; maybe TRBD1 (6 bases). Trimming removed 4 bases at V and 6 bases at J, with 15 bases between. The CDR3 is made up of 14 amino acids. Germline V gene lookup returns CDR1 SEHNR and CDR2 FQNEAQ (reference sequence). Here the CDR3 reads CASSSYQGSAEAFV. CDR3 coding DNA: TGTGCCAGCAGCTCATACCAGGGGAGCGCTGAAGCTTTCGTT.

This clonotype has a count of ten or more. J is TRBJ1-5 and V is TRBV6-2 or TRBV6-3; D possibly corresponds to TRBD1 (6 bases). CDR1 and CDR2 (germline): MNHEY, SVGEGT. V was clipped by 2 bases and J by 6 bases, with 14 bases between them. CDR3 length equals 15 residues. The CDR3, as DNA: TGTGCCAGCAGTTACGCCGGGACATTAATTCAGCCCCAGCATTTT. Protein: CASSYAGTLIQPQHF.

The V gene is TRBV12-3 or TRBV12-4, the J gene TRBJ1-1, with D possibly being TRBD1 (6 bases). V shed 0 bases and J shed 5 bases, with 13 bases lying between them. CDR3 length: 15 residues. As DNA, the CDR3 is TGTGCCAGCAGTTTAGCTGATTTAGGGGGAACTGAAGCTTTCTTT. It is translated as CASSLADLGGTEAFF.

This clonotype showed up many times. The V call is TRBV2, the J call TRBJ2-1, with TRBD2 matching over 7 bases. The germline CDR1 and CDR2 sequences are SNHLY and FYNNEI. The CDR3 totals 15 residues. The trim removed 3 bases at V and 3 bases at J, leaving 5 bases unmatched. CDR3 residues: CASSDEAGSYNEQFF. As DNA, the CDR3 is TGTGCCAGCAGTGATGAAGCGGGGAGCTACAATGAGCAGTTCTTC.

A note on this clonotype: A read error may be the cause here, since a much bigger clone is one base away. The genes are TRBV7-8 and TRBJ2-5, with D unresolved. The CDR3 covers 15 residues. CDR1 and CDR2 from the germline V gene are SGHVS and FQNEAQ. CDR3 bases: TGTGCCAGCAGCTCTGTTTGGGTATCCCAAGAGACCCGGTACTTC. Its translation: CASSSVWVSQETRYF.

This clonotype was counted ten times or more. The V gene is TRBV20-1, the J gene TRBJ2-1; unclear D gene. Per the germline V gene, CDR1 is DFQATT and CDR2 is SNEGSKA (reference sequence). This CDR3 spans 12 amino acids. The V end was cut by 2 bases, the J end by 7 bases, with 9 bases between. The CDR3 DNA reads TGCAGTGCTAGACCTGGAAGGAATGAGCAGTTCTTC. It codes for CSARPGRNEQFF.

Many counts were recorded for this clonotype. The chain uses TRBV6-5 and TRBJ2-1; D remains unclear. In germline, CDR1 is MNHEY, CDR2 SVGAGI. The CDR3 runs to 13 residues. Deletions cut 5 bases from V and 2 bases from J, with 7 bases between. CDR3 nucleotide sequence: TGTGCCAGCAGTAAACCAGCCTACAATGAGCAGTTCTTC. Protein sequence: CASSKPAYNEQFF.

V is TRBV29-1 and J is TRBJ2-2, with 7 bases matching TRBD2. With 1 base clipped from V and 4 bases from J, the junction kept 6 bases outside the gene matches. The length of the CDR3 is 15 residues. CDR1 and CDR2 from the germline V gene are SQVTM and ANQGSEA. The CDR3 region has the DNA TGCAGCGTTGAAGGCGGGAGAAGGGGCACCGGGGAGCTGTTTTTT. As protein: CSVEGGRRGTGELFF.

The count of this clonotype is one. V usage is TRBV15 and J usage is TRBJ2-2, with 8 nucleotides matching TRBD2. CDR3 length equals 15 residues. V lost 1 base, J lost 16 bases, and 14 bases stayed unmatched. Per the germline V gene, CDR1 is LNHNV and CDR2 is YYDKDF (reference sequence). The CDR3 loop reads CATSRGAGKHGGAFF. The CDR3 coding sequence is TGTGCCACCAGCAGAGGCGCGGGGAAACACGGGGGGGCGTTTTTT.

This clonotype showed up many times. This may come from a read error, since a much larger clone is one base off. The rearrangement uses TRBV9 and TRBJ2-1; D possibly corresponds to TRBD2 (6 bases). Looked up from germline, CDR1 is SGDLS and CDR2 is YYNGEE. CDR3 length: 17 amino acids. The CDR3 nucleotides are TGTACCAGCAGACCAGAACCGGAGGGACCCGCCTACAATGAGCAGTTCTTC. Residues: CTSRPEPEGPAYNEQFF.

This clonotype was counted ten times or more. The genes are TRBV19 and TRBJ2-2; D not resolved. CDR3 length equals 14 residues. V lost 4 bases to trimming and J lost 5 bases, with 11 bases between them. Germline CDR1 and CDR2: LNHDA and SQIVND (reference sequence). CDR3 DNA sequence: TGTGCCAGTAGTAACCCTCTTGGGACCGGGGAGCTGTTTTTT. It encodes CASSNPLGTGELFF.

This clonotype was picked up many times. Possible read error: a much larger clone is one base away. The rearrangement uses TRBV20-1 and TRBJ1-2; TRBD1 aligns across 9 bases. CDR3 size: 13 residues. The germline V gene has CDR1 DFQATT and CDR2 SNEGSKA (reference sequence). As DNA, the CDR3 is TGCAGTGCAAGGGACAGGGACGGCTATGCCTACACCTTC. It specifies CSARDRDGYAYTF.

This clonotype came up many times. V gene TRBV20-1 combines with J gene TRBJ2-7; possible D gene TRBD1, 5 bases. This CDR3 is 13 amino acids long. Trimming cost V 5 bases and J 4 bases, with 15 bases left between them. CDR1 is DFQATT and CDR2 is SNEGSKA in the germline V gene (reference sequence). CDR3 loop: CSAAWGRAYEQYF. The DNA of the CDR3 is TGCAGTGCTGCCTGGGGCAGGGCATACGAGCAGTACTTC.